The clone carrying this TCR beta chain has a count of ten or more. Antigen specificity is unknown. The V gene's germline CDR1 is DFQATT and CDR2 SNEGSKA (reference sequence). After removal of 3 bases from V and 2 bases from J, the junction contained 2 bases not matched to a gene. The CDR3 is 15 residues long. The data originate from a study of neurological immune-mediated disorders. Study-wide findings and caveats: HTLV-1-associated myelopathy led in TCR clonal expansion, while multiple sclerosis ranked lowest, below healthy controls.

Synthesis of cDNA used 5'RACE (with 10-nucleotide random UMIs). TCRdb re-analysed the 5' RACE reads in MiXCR, keeping a single row per CDR3 protein. The sample has 30,000 to 45,000 distinct CDR3 sequences, around 10% seen once. This receptor was obtained from a woman aged 25 to 45 with HTLV-1-associated myelopathy (HAM/TSP). Source material: CD4+ T cells from blood. This rearrangement joins TRBV20-1 to TRBJ2-3, with 13 bases matching TRBD2. Here the CDR3 DNA reads TGCAGTGCTAGCACTAGCGGGGGGGACACAGATACGCAGTATTTT. Protein product: CSASTSGGDTDTQYF.